Listed here is a single TCR beta chain. V was pared by 3 bases and J by 7 bases, with 1 base of the junction left unmatched. Per the germline V gene, CDR1 is MRHNA and CDR2 is SNTAGT. The CDR3 spans 14 residues. This record belongs to a study of cytomegalovirus exposure and HLA in healthy donors. Method: immunoSEQ multiplex PCR; TCRdb's copy keeps in-frame clones and lacks some. The data hold 150,000 to 200,000 clones, with roughly nine tenths observed a single time. The chain couples TRBV6-4 to TRBJ2-1; 12 bases match TRBD2. The TCR was taken from a man aged 18 to 29 in good health and CMV-seropositive. Sample: PBMCs. The chain's CDR3 is CASSEGTSGNEQFF. As DNA, the CDR3 is TGTGCCAGCAGTGAGGGGACTAGCGGGAATGAGCAGTTCTTC.